These 22 T cell receptor beta chains share one sample of origin, sequenced in a study of blood T cell repertoires in COVID-19. Data came from immunoSEQ multiplex PCR; TCRdb stores just in-frame clones and leaves some out. The sample has 150,000 or so clones; around 86% are singletons. Material: peripheral blood. All receptors derive from a man aged 80 or over with acute or convalescent COVID-19.

This clone appeared a single time. The genes are TRBV24-1 and TRBJ1-4; 10 bases map to TRBD1. V was clipped by 4 bases and J by 5 bases; unmatched bases: 3. The V gene's germline CDR1 is KGHDR and CDR2 SFDVKD. This CDR3 has 15 residues. The CDR3 sequence: CATSEPGQGNEKLFF. The DNA of the CDR3 is TGTGCCACCAGTGAGCCGGGACAGGGGAATGAAAAACTGTTTTTT.

The chain couples TRBV7-2 to TRBJ1-6; no definite D call. Deletions cut 2 bases from V and 2 bases from J, with 7 bases between. This CDR3 comprises 15 residues. The germline V gene has CDR1 SGHTA and CDR2 FQGNSA. The CDR3 DNA reads as TGTGCCAGCAGCTTAAGTAGAACCTATAATTCACCCCTCCACTTT. Protein: CASSLSRTYNSPLHF.

V and J are TRBV2 and TRBJ1-3; D is undetermined. There are 12 residues in the CDR3. With 4 bases removed from V and 4 bases from J, the gap between germline ends came to 5 bases. The germline CDR1 and CDR2 sequences are SNHLY and FYNNEI. The CDR3 nucleotides are TGTGCCAGCAGTGTATCCGGAAACACCATATATTTT. This encodes CASSVSGNTIYF. Filled out from reference TRBV2 and TRBJ1-3, the complete variable domain reads EPEVTQTPSHQVTQMGQEVILRCVPISNHLYFYWYRQILGQKVEFLVSFYNNEISEKSEIFDDQFSVERPDGSNFTLKIRSTKLEDSAMYFCASSVSGNTIYFGEGSWLTVV.

About this clone itself: At one boundary the junction diverges from the germline segment, which might be a read error. The chain uses TRBV15 and TRBJ2-4, with D perhaps TRBD1 (6 bases). Germline-derived CDR1 and CDR2 are LNHNV and YYDKDF (reference sequence). This CDR3 region has 12 residues. The CDR3 loop is CATSTPIGQKDF. The DNA of the CDR3 is TGTGCCACCAGCACCCCTATAGGACAGAAGGACTTC.

Points on this clone: Mismatch with germline at one junction end may stem from a read error. The J gene is TRBJ2-3, the V gene TRBV7-2, with TRBD2 matching 7 bases. The CDR3 extends over 16 amino acids. Germline CDR1 and CDR2: SGHTA and FQGNSA. The CDR3 protein is CASSLGGRGSTDTQYF. The CDR3 bases are TGTGCCAGCAGTTTAGGTGGGCGGGGGAGTACCGATACGCAGTATTTT.

The gene calls are TRBV7-9 and TRBJ2-1, with a weak D call TRBD1 (6 bases). Germline CDR1 SEHNR, CDR2 FQNEAQ (reference sequence). Trimming shortened V by 0 bases and J by 6 bases, and 12 bases separated the two germline ends. The CDR3 is made up of 15 amino acids. The CDR3 DNA reads TGTGCCAGCAGCTTAGCGCTCAGGGGTGCCAATGAGCAGTTCTTC. Its protein is CASSLALRGANEQFF.

This clone appeared a few times. This chain uses TRBV19 with TRBJ1-4; 7 nucleotides align to TRBD1. The CDR3 runs to 14 residues. Germline V gene data show CDR1 as LNHDA and CDR2 as SQIVND (reference sequence). V shed 4 bases and J 8 bases; nucleotides not matched to a gene: 7. This CDR3 reads CASSKGQRREKLFF. DNA for the CDR3: TGTGCCAGTAGTAAGGGACAGCGAAGGGAAAAACTGTTTTTT.

The chain uses TRBV20-1 and TRBJ1-2, with D tentatively TRBD1 (6 bases). V was pared by 5 bases and J by 4 bases, with 8 bases between. The CDR3 has 11 amino acids. CDR1 is DFQATT and CDR2 is SNEGSKA in the germline V gene (reference sequence). CDR3 coding DNA: TGCAGTGCTTCGGACAGCTATGGCTACACCTTC. Its translation: CSASDSYGYTF.

V usage is TRBV19 and J usage is TRBJ1-5, with 7 bases matching TRBD1. Per the germline V gene, CDR1 is LNHDA and CDR2 is SQIVND (reference sequence). This CDR3 is built from 14 residues. Germline trimming cut 7 bases from V and 0 bases from J; bases unmatched to any gene: 3. The CDR3 DNA follows: TGTGCCAGTATCCAGGGGGGTAGCAATCAGCCCCAGCATTTT. Translation: CASIQGGSNQPQHF.

The chain carries TRBV10-2 and TRBJ1-5; no firm D call. Trimming took off 5 bases at V and 4 bases at J, with 9 bases between the two ends. The CDR3 extends over 13 amino acids. Germline V lookup: CDR1 WSHSY, CDR2 SAAADI. Written as DNA, the CDR3 is TGCGCCAGCAGTTCGACTCTGAATCAGCCCCAGCATTTT. It is translated as CASSSTLNQPQHF.

The chain is built from TRBV30 and TRBJ1-6, with D perhaps matching TRBD1 (5 bases). V lost 4 bases and J lost 7, with 17 bases in between. This CDR3 comprises 15 residues. Germline CDR1 and CDR2: GTSNPN and SVGIG (reference sequence). Here the CDR3 reads CAWIRGGAPNSPLHF. The CDR3 nucleotides read TGTGCCTGGATAAGGGGTGGCGCCCCGAATTCACCCCTCCACTTT.

The rearrangement uses TRBV3-1 (or the pseudogene TRBV3-2) and TRBJ1-2; D call uncertain. This CDR3 spans 14 amino acids. V lost 1 base, J lost 1 base, and 7 bases lay in between. The germline gives CDR1 LGHDT, CDR2 YNNKEL (reference sequence). The CDR3 loop is CASSQGAVNYGYTF. CDR3 nucleotide sequence: TGTGCCAGCAGCCAAGGTGCAGTTAACTATGGCTACACCTTC.

This rearrangement joins TRBV5-1 to TRBJ1-1; 8 bases are shared with TRBD1. Looked up from germline, CDR1 is SGHRS and CDR2 is YFSETQ. The CDR3 covers 16 residues. Trimming at V came to 4 bases and at J to 3 bases, leaving 11 bases not matched to a gene. This chain's CDR3 is CASSRRTGNIYTEAFF. The CDR3 nucleotides are TGCGCCAGCAGCCGACGGACAGGGAATATTTACACTGAAGCTTTCTTT.

The chain has TRBV11-2 and TRBJ2-1; 9 bases are a match to TRBD1. This CDR3 is built from 16 residues. CDR1 SGHAT and CDR2 FQNNGV come from the germline V gene. V was clipped by 5 bases and J by 1 base; unmatched bases: 6. CDR3 sequence: CASSKQGAYSYNEQFF. The CDR3, as DNA: TGTGCCAGCAGCAAACAGGGGGCGTATTCCTACAATGAGCAGTTCTTC.

The V and J genes are TRBV28 and TRBJ2-4; the D is unclear. Germline values: CDR1 MDHEN, CDR2 SYDVKM. V was pared by 2 bases and J by 1 base, with 12 bases between. The CDR3 is made up of 16 amino acids. The CDR3 here is CASSLESNDAKNIQYF. The CDR3 DNA reads as TGTGCCAGCAGTTTAGAGTCCAACGATGCCAAAAACATTCAGTACTTC.

This clone has only a few counts. The chain uses TRBV3-1 (or the pseudogene TRBV3-2) and TRBJ1-6; D uncertain. The CDR3 extends over 13 amino acids. The germline V and J ends were trimmed by 0 bases and 7 bases, with 4 bases remaining between them. In germline, CDR1 is LGHDT, CDR2 YNNKEL (reference sequence). CDR3 DNA: TGTGCCAGCAGCCAAGAGCGGAATTCACCCCTCCACTTT. The encoded protein is CASSQERNSPLHF.

In this sample, this clone turned up once. The chain employs TRBV3-1 (or the pseudogene TRBV3-2) and TRBJ1-5, with 7 positions matching TRBD1. CDR1 and CDR2 (germline): LGHDT, YNNKEL (reference sequence). With V trimmed by 1 base and J by 0 bases, 9 bases remained unmatched. The CDR3 sequence is 18 residues long. DNA of the CDR3: TGTGCCAGCAGCCAAGGGGTAACAGGGGCCCTTAGCAATCAGCCCCAGCATTTT. Residues: CASSQGVTGALSNQPQHF.

This chain links TRBV2 with TRBJ2-3, with D tentatively TRBD1 (6 bases). Germline V gene sequence: CDR1 SNHLY, CDR2 FYNNEI. The germline V and J ends were trimmed by 6 bases and 4 bases, with 17 bases remaining between them. The CDR3 spans 15 residues. The CDR3 is CASSPQGVLPDTQYF. CDR3 sequence (DNA): TGTGCCAGCAGCCCACAGGGTGTCCTCCCAGATACGCAGTATTTT.

The rearrangement links TRBV11-2 to TRBJ1-4; no reliable D call. The CDR3 length is 13 residues. Looked up from germline, CDR1 is SGHAT and CDR2 is FQNNGV. The V gene lost 1 base and the J gene lost 5 bases, with 5 bases spanning the gap. The CDR3 DNA reads as TGTGCCAGCAGCTTAGCTCTAAATGAAAAACTGTTTTTT. This gives the protein CASSLALNEKLFF.

This clone appeared a few times. The chain uses TRBV4-2 and TRBJ2-1; TRBD2 matches 12 bases. Germline CDR1 and CDR2: LGHNA and YNFKEQ. The CDR3 sequence is 16 residues long. Trimming cost V 4 bases and J 6 bases; bases outside gene matches: 7. CDR3 coding DNA: TGTGCCAGCAGCCTGAGACTAGCGGGAGTAGGCAATGAGCAGTTCTTC. The encoded protein is CASSLRLAGVGNEQFF.

The chain joins TRBV2 to TRBJ2-1; possibly TRBD1 for D (6 bases). Germline CDR1 is SNHLY and CDR2 is FYNNEI. V lost 3 bases and J 9 bases, leaving 15 bases between the germline ends. CDR3 size: 14 residues. CDR3 sequence (DNA): TGTGCCAGCAGTGACTGGGGGCGGTCGAGTGAGCAGTTCTTC. Its translation: CASSDWGRSSEQFF.

V and J are TRBV28 and TRBJ1-1, with D perhaps matching TRBD1 (6 bases). Trimming removed 2 bases at V and 1 base at J, with 11 bases between. Germline V gene lookup returns CDR1 MDHEN and CDR2 SYDVKM. CDR3 size: 15 residues. The CDR3 DNA reads TGTGCCAGCAGTTTACCCCGGGGGGCGAACACTGAAGCTTTCTTT. Amino acid sequence: CASSLPRGANTEAFF.